The 6 T cell receptor beta chains below were found in one sample sequenced in a study of CD8+ T cells in alopecia areata. Sequencing used cDNA as its template, made by extracting RNA and reverse transcribing it. Here immunoSEQ multiplex PCR was the method, and the copy in TCRdb shows in-frame clones only, minus some. The sample shows 130,000 to 150,000 clones, 62% of them seen only once. Sequencing was carried out using CD8+ T cells sorted from blood. These receptors all come from a human donor in good health.

The chain combines TRBV11-2 with TRBJ2-3; 7 bases match TRBD2. The CDR3 totals 16 residues. Trimming cost V 1 base and J 2 bases; bases outside gene matches: 6. CDR1 SGHAT and CDR2 FQNNGV come from the germline V gene. Written as DNA, the CDR3 is TGTGCCAGCAGCTTAGTGAGAGCGGGGCCCACAGATACGCAGTATTTT. Protein sequence: CASSLVRAGPTDTQYF.

This clone was detected only a few times. This chain links TRBV6-5 with TRBJ2-5; D possibly corresponds to TRBD2 (5 bases). CDR1 is MNHEY, CDR2 SVGAGI, per germline. The V gene lost 4 bases and the J gene lost 4 bases, with 13 bases spanning the gap. This CDR3 comprises 14 residues. This CDR3 reads CASSSAAGGETQYF. Here the CDR3 DNA reads TGTGCCAGCAGTTCCGCAGCAGGAGGAGAGACCCAGTACTTC.

J is TRBJ2-1 and V is TRBV4-1; D not resolved. Germline CDR1 reads MGHRA; CDR2 reads YSYEKL. This CDR3 is 13 amino acids long. Trimming stripped 4 bases from V and 7 bases from J, with 11 bases between. The CDR3 loop is CASSLSSGNEQFF. CDR3 sequence (DNA): TGCGCCAGCAGCCTATCTTCCGGGAATGAGCAGTTCTTC.

V gene TRBV28 combines with J gene TRBJ1-3, with D possibly being TRBD1 (5 bases). The germline CDR1 and CDR2 sequences are MDHEN and SYDVKM. Trimming took off 3 bases at V and 2 bases at J, with 5 bases between the two ends. The CDR3 sequence is 13 residues long. The chain's CDR3 is CASSLGPGNTIYF. In DNA, the CDR3 is TGTGCCAGCAGTTTGGGGCCTGGAAACACCATATATTTT.

The gene calls are TRBV15 and TRBJ2-2; 10 bases are shared with TRBD1. Germline V gives CDR1 LNHNV, CDR2 YYDKDF (reference sequence). The trim removed 3 bases at V and 6 bases at J, leaving 10 bases unmatched. The CDR3 contains 17 residues. The CDR3 region is CATSSTRDRGFAGELFF. CDR3 bases: TGTGCCACCAGCAGTACCCGGGACAGGGGATTTGCCGGGGAGCTGTTTTTT.

The chain links TRBV27 to TRBJ1-2; D is ambiguous. This CDR3 region has 14 residues. CDR1 is MNHEY and CDR2 is SMNVEV in the germline V gene (reference sequence). V lost 6 bases and J 4 bases, leaving 15 bases between the germline ends. CDR3 nucleotide sequence: TGTGCCAGCAGCTCCATCCCGGGGATCTATGGCTACACCTTC. This sequence encodes CASSSIPGIYGYTF.